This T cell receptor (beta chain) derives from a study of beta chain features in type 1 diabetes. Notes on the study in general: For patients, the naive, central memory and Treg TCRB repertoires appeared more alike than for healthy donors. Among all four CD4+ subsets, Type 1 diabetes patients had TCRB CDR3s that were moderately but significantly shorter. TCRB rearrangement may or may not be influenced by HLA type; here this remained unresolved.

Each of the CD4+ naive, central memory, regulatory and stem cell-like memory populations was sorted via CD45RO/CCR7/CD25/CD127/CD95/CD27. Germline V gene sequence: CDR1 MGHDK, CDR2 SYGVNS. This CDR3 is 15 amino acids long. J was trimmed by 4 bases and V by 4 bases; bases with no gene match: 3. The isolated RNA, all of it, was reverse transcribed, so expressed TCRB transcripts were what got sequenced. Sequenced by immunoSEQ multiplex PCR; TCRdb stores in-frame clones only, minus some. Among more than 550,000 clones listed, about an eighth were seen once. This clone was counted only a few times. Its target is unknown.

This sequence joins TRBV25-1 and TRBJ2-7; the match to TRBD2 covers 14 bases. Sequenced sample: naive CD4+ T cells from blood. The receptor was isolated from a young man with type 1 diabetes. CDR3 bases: TGTGCCAGCAGTGGCGGGACTAGCGGGAGTTACGAGCAGTACTTC. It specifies CASSGGTSGSYEQYF.